Included here is one T cell receptor (beta chain) sequence, with context. The data stem from a study of shared clonotypes between healthy human individuals. Generated by immunoSEQ multiplex PCR, the TCRdb table keeps only in-frame clones and is missing some. The sample consists of hundreds of thousands of clones, around 73% of them appearing once. V was trimmed by 5 bases and J by 0 bases, leaving 11 bases between them. This CDR3 comprises 15 residues. Germline V gene sequence: CDR1 SGHTA, CDR2 FQGNSA. The sequencing input was memory CD4+ T cells sorted from blood. Subset described: CD45RA-negative fraction. The receptor was derived from a young woman in good health. This chain joins TRBV7-2 and TRBJ2-1; perhaps TRBD2 as D (5 bases). The CDR3 loop is CASSLLRGSYNEQFF. For the CDR3, the DNA is TGTGCCAGCAGCCTCCTCCGGGGCTCCTACAATGAGCAGTTCTTC.